Listed below are T cell receptor beta chains from one sample, sequenced in a study of blood T cell repertoires in COVID-19. Sequencing was performed with immunoSEQ multiplex PCR; in TCRdb, only in-frame clones are kept and a portion is missing. The sample shows approximately 110,000 clones, around nine tenths of them seen only once. Specimen: peripheral blood. Source of these receptors: a man aged 50 to 60 with COVID-19, enrolled during active disease. Each CDR3 is given with its conserved first and last residue. The order of the fields is CDR3 protein, CDR3 DNA, J gene, V gene, D gene. A D gene is named only where the DNA matches it firmly.

CDR3 protein: CASSVSGLALSTGELFF
CDR3 DNA: TGTGCCAGCAGCGTTTCGGGACTAGCCCTTTCCACCGGGGAGCTGTTTTTT
J gene: TRBJ2-2
V gene: TRBV9
D gene: TRBD2

CDR3 protein: CASRRLAQETQYF
CDR3 DNA: TGTGCCAGCAGAAGGCTAGCGCAAGAGACCCAGTACTTC
J gene: TRBJ2-5
V gene: TRBV3-1/TRBV3-2
D gene: -

CDR3 protein: CASSEWRTNTGELFF
CDR3 DNA: TGTGCCAGCAGTGAATGGAGGACGAACACCGGGGAGCTGTTTTTT
J gene: TRBJ2-2
V gene: TRBV2
D gene: -

CDR3 protein: CASGGSAGANVLTF
CDR3 DNA: TGTGCCAGCGGCGGGAGTGCTGGGGCCAACGTCCTGACTTTC
J gene: TRBJ2-6
V gene: TRBV9
D gene: TRBD2

CDR3 protein: CASSVASSPQTDTQYF
CDR3 DNA: TGTGCCAGCAGCGTCGCATCTAGCCCGCAGACAGATACGCAGTATTTT
J gene: TRBJ2-3
V gene: TRBV7-2
D gene: -

CDR3 protein: CASSRDGTQYF
CDR3 DNA: TGTGCCAGCAGTCGGGATGGGACCCAGTACTTC
J gene: TRBJ2-5
V gene: TRBV12-3/TRBV12-4
D gene: -

CDR3 protein: CASSPPDNAPNQPQHF
CDR3 DNA: TGCGCCAGCAGCCCTCCTGACAATGCTCCCAATCAGCCCCAGCATTTT
J gene: TRBJ1-5
V gene: TRBV23-1
D gene: -

CDR3 protein: CASSFRASGRGTDTQYF
CDR3 DNA: TGTGCCAGCAGTTTTAGGGCTAGCGGGAGAGGGACAGATACGCAGTATTTT
J gene: TRBJ2-3
V gene: TRBV27
D gene: TRBD2

CDR3 protein: CASSVGGQGAYGYTF
CDR3 DNA: TGTGCCAGCAGCGTAGGAGGACAGGGGGCCTATGGCTACACCTTC
J gene: TRBJ1-2
V gene: TRBV9
D gene: TRBD1

CDR3 protein: CASSQTRTNGNEQFF
CDR3 DNA: TGCGCCAGCAGCCAAACCCGGACTAATGGTAATGAGCAGTTCTTC
J gene: TRBJ2-1
V gene: TRBV4-1
D gene: -